This T cell receptor (beta chain) is drawn from a study of cytomegalovirus exposure and HLA in healthy donors. Study summary: The 120 or so validation repertoires matched the roughly 670 first-cohort repertoires in platform, a later analysis reported.

Notes on the study in general: A subsequent analysis found that TCR clusters from the first cohort also tended to co-occur in the approximately 120 validation repertoires, with under 95% of cluster scores above 0. Cytomegalovirus-associated status was assigned to roughly 160 TCR beta chains.

For this clone: Its antigen remains unidentified.

The repertoire was sequenced with immunoSEQ multiplex PCR; TCRdb's copy has only in-frame clones and lacks some. The sample consists of under 200,000 clones, roughly 90% of them appearing once. Specimen: PBMCs. The sequence was collected from a young man in good health and CMV-seropositive.

As DNA, the CDR3 is TGCGCCAGCAGCCAAAGGACAGGGGAGAACACTGAAGCTTTCTTT. Residues: CASSQRTGENTEAFF. The gene calls are TRBV4-1 and TRBJ1-1; 9 bases map to TRBD1. The CDR3 is made up of 15 amino acids. The V segment lost 2 bases and the J segment 1 base; nucleotides outside the gene matches: 2. The germline V gene encodes CDR1 MGHRA and CDR2 YSYEKL.